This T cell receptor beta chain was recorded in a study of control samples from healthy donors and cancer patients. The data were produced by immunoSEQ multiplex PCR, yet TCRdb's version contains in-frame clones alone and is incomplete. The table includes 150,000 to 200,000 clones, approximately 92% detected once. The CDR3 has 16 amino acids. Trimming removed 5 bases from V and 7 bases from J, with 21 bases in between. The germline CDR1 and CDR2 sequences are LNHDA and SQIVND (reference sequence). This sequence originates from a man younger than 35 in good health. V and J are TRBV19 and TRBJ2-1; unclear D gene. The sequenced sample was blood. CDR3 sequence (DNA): TGTGCCAGTAGTCCTCGATCACTCGTAATGGGAAATGAGCAGTTCTTC. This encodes CASSPRSLVMGNEQFF.